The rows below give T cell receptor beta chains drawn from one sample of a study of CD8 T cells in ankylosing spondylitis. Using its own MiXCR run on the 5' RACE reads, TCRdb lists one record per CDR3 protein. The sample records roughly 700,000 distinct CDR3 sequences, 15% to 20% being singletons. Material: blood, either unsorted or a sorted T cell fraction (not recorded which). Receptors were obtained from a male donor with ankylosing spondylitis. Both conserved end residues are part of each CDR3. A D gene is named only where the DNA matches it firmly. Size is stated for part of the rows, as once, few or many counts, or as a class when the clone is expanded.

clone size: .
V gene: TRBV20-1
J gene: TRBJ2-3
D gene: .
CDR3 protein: CSARQGGSTDTQYF
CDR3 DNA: TGCAGTGCTAGACAAGGGGGGAGCACAGATACGCAGTATTTT

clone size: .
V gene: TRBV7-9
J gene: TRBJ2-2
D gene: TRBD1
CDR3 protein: CASSLGDSTYTGELFF
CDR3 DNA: TGTGCCAGCAGCTTGGGGGACAGTACTTACACCGGGGAGCTGTTTTTT

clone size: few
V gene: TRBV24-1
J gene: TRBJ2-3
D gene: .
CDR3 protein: CATRQADTQYF
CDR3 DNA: TGTGCCACCCGACAGGCAGATACGCAGTATTTT

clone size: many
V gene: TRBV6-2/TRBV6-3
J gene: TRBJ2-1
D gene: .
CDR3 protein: CASRHDSSYNEQFF
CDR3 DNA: TGTGCCAGCCGTCACGATAGCTCCTACAATGAGCAGTTCTTC

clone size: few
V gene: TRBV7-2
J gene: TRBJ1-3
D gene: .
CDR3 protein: CASSPELALSGNTIYF
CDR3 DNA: TGTGCCAGCAGCCCAGAACTGGCCCTCTCTGGAAACACCATATATTTT

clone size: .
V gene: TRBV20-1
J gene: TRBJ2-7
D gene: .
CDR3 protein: CSARDFGQYSYEQYF
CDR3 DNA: TGCAGTGCTAGAGATTTTGGACAGTACTCCTACGAGCAGTACTTC

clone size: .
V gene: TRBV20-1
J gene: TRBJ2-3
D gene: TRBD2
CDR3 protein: CSAILAGGLTTQYF
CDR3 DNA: TGCAGTGCTATTCTAGCGGGGGGGCTCACTACGCAGTATTTT

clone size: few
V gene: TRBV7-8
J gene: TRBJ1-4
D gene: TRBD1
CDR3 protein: CASSYGTGYNEKLFF
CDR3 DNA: TGTGCCAGCAGCTATGGGACAGGTTATAATGAAAAACTGTTTTTT

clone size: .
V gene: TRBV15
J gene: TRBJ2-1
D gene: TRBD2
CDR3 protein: CATSRKGLAGDYEQFF
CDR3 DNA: TGTGCCACCAGCAGAAAGGGACTAGCGGGAGATTATGAGCAGTTCTTC

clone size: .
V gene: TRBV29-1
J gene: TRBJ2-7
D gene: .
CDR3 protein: CSVEAGTPTREYEQYF
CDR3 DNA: TGCAGCGTTGAGGCGGGGACACCGACTAGAGAGTACGAGCAGTACTTC

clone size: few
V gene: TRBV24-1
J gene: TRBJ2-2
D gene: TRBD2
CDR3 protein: CATSDLHAGELGELFF
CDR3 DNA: TGTGCCACCAGTGATTTGCATGCGGGAGAACTCGGGGAGCTGTTTTTT

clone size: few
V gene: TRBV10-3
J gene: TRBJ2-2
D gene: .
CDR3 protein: CAINDQSGTGELFF
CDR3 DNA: TGTGCCATCAATGACCAGTCGGGCACCGGGGAGCTGTTTTTT

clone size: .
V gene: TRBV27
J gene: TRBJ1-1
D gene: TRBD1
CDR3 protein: CASSTYRGPNTEAFF
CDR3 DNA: TGTGCCAGCAGTACTTACAGGGGGCCGAACACTGAAGCTTTCTTT

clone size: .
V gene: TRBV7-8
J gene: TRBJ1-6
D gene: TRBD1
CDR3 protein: CASSLGTGAVQSPLHF
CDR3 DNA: TGTGCCAGCAGCTTAGGGACAGGGGCTGTTCAGTCACCCCTCCACTTT

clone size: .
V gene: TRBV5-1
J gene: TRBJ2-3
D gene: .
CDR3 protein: CASLMGNGGTDTQYF
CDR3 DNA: TGCGCCAGCTTAATGGGGAACGGGGGCACAGATACGCAGTATTTT

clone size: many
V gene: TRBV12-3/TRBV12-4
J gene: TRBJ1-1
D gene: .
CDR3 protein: CASSGVRGTEAFF
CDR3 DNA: TGTGCCAGCAGTGGGGTGAGGGGCACTGAAGCTTTCTTT

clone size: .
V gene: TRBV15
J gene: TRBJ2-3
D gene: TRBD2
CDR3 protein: CATSTSGRETSTDTQYF
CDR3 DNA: TGTGCCACCAGCACGAGTGGGAGGGAGACCAGCACAGATACGCAGTATTTT

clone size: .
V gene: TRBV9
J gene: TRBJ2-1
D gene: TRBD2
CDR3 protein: CASSVTGTSGKQFF
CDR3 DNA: TGTGCCAGCAGCGTAACCGGGACTAGCGGAAAGCAGTTCTTC

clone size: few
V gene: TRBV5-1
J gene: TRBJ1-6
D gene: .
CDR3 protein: CASSLAGAFNSPLHF
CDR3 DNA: TGCGCCAGCAGCTTGGCCGGGGCTTTTAATTCACCCCTCCACTTT

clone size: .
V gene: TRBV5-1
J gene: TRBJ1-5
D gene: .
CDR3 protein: CASSLYGERDQPQHF
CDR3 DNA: TGCGCCAGCAGCTTGTATGGAGAAAGGGATCAGCCCCAGCATTTT

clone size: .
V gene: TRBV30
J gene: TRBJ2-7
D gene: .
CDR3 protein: CAWNMGVSYEQYF
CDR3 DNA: TGTGCCTGGAATATGGGGGTCTCCTACGAGCAGTACTTC

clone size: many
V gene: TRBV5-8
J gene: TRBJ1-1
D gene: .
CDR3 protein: CASSQPVRGSATEAFF
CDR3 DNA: TGTGCCAGCAGCCAACCCGTTCGGGGGTCAGCCACTGAAGCTTTCTTT

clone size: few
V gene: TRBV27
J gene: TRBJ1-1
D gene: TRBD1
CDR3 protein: CASSLRQGRPPDTEAFF
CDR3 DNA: TGTGCCAGCAGCCTGAGACAGGGACGACCACCTGACACTGAAGCTTTCTTT

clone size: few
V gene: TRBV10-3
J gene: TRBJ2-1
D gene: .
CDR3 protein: CAISAGGEQFF
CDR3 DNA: TGTGCCATCAGTGCCGGCGGTGAGCAGTTCTTC

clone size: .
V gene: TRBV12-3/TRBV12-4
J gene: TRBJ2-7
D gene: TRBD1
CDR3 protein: CASSFRAGGFYEQYF
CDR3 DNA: TGTGCCAGCAGTTTTAGGGCAGGGGGCTTCTACGAGCAGTACTTC

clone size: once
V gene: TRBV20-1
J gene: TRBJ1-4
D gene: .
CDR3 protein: CSARDFRLNEKLFF
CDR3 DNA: TGCAGTGCTAGAGATTTCAGGCTTAATGAAAAACTGTTTTTT

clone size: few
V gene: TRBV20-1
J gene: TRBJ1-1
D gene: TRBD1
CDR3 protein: CSASGTGAFGTEAFF
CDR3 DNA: TGCAGTGCTAGCGGGACAGGCGCGTTCGGCACTGAAGCTTTCTTT

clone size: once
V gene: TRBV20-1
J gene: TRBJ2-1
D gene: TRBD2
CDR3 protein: CSASGRVWNEQFF
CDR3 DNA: TGCAGTGCTAGCGGGAGGGTATGGAATGAGCAGTTCTTC

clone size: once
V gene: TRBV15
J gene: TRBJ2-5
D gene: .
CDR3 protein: CATSRDFETQYF
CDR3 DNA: TGTGCCACCAGCAGAGATTTTGAGACCCAGTACTTC

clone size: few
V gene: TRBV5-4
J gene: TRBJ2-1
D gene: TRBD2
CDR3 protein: CASSFKTHVSSGSLNEQFF
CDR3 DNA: TGTGCCAGCAGCTTCAAAACCCATGTTTCAAGCGGGAGTCTCAATGAGCAGTTCTTC

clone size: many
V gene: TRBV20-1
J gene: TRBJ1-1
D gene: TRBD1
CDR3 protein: CSAKQGLVDYTEAFF
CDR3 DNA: TGCAGTGCAAAACAGGGGTTGGTTGATTACACTGAAGCTTTCTTT

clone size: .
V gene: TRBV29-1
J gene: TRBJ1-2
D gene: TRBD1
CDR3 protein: CSVEDRPGGGQFEYGYTF
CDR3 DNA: TGCAGCGTTGAAGATCGGCCAGGGGGCGGTCAGTTTGAGTATGGCTACACCTTC

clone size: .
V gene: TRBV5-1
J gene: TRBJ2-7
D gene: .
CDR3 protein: CASSLSEGSRVEQYF
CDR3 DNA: TGCGCCAGCAGCTTGTCTGAAGGTAGCCGGGTCGAGCAGTACTTC

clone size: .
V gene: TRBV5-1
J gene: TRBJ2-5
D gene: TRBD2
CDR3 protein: CASSLSGGPEETQYF
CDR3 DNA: TGCGCCAGCAGCTTGTCGGGAGGGCCGGAAGAGACCCAGTACTTC

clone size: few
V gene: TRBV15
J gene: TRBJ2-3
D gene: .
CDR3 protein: CATSTDRFTDTQYF
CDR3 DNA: TGTGCCACCAGTACGGACCGCTTCACAGATACGCAGTATTTT

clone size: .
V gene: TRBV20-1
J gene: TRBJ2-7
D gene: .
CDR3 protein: CSARPGSSSYEQYF
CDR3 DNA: TGCAGTGCTAGACCGGGTTCCAGCTCCTACGAGCAGTACTTC

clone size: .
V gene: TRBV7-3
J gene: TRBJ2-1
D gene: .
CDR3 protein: CASSPSGIGDEQFF
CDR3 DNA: TGTGCCAGCAGCCCCTCGGGGATCGGGGATGAGCAGTTCTTC

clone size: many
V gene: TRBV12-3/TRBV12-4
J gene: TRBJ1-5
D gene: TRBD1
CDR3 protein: CASSYRGGGANQPQHF
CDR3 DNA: TGTGCCAGCAGCTACAGGGGAGGGGGGGCCAATCAGCCCCAGCATTTT

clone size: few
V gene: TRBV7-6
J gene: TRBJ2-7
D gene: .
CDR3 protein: CASSPTGLPGEQYF
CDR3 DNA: TGTGCCAGCAGCCCCACAGGGCTCCCTGGAGAGCAGTACTTC

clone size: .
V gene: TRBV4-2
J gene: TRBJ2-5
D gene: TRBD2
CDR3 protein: CASGLREGETQYF
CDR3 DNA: TGTGCCAGCGGACTCAGGGAGGGAGAGACCCAGTACTTC

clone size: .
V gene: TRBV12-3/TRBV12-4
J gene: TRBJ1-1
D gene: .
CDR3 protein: CASSYTRAPRSSNTEAFF
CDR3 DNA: TGTGCCAGCAGCTACACACGTGCACCCAGGAGCTCGAACACTGAAGCTTTCTTT

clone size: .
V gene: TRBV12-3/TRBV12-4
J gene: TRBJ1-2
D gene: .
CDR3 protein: CASSLTDRKDGYTF
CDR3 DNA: TGTGCCAGCAGTTTGACAGACAGAAAAGATGGCTACACCTTC

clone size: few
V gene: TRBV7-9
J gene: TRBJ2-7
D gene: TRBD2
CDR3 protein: CASSSGLAGGDEQYF
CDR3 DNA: TGTGCCAGCAGCTCCGGACTAGCGGGAGGGGACGAGCAGTACTTC

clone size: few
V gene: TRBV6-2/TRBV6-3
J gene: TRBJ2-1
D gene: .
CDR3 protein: CASSYSTPEQIF
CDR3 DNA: TGTGCCAGCAGTTACTCTACACCCGAACAGATCTTC

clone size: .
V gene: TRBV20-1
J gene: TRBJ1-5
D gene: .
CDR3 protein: CSARSTDRPGSNQPQHF
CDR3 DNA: TGCAGTGCTAGATCTACCGACCGGCCAGGGAGCAATCAGCCCCAGCATTTT

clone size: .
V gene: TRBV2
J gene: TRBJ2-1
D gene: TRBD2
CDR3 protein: CASTRGGLAGGRSYNEQFF
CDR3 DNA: TGTGCCAGCACCCGGGGGGGACTAGCGGGAGGGCGTTCCTACAATGAGCAGTTCTTC

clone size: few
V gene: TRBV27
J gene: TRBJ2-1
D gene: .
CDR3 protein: CASMALSNEQFF
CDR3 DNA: TGTGCCAGCATGGCTCTCAGCAATGAGCAGTTCTTC

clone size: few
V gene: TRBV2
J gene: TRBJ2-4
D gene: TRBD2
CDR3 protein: CASDRTSGSKAKNIQYF
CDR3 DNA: TGTGCCAGCGATAGGACTAGCGGGAGCAAGGCCAAAAACATTCAGTACTTC

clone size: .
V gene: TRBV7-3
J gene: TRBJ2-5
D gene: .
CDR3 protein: CASSLSAGPQETQYF
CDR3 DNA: TGTGCCAGCAGCTTAAGTGCCGGGCCCCAAGAGACCCAGTACTTC

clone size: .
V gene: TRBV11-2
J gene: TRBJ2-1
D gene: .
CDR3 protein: CASRFRDLERNEQFF
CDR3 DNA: TGTGCCAGCAGATTCCGGGACTTGGAGCGCAATGAGCAGTTCTTC